The entry below gives a single TCR beta chain sequence along with its context. Clones were read by immunoSEQ multiplex PCR, and TCRdb kept only the in-frame ones, dropping some. The repertoire holds about 57,000 clones, with approximately 78% as singletons. The entry originates in a study of blood T cell repertoires in COVID-19. Trimming removed 5 bases from V and 4 bases from J; junction bases left unmatched: 14. Germline-derived CDR1 and CDR2 are LNHDA and SQIVND (reference sequence). CDR3 size: 19 residues. The gene calls are TRBV19 and TRBJ1-6, with TRBD1 identical over 10 bases. This clonotype originated in a woman aged 80 or over with acute or convalescent COVID-19. Input material: peripheral blood. CDR3 protein: CASSPRGQGIGRYNSPLHF. The CDR3 region has the DNA TGTGCCAGTAGTCCCCGGGGACAGGGGATTGGGAGATATAATTCACCCCTCCACTTT.